The source of this TCR beta chain is a study of blood T cell repertoires in COVID-19. Study background: Acute-phase and convalescent COVID-19 samples originated in the United States, Italy and Spain.

Only in-frame clones appear in the TCRdb table, and some are missing; sequencing was by immunoSEQ multiplex PCR. The repertoire includes more than 85,000 clones, around nine tenths of them detected once, and approximately 2.9% sits in the top ten. Trimming removed 2 bases from V and 0 bases from J, with 8 bases in between. CDR3 size: 16 residues. The germline CDR1 and CDR2 sequences are LGHNA and YSLEER. The sequenced sample was peripheral blood. The source of this sequence is a woman of 80 years or more with acute or convalescent COVID-19. The gene calls are TRBV4-3 and TRBJ1-6; D gene unclear. Written as DNA, the CDR3 is TGCGCCAGCAGCCAATCAGCTAGCTCCTATAATTCACCCCTCCACTTT. Its protein product is CASSQSASSYNSPLHF.